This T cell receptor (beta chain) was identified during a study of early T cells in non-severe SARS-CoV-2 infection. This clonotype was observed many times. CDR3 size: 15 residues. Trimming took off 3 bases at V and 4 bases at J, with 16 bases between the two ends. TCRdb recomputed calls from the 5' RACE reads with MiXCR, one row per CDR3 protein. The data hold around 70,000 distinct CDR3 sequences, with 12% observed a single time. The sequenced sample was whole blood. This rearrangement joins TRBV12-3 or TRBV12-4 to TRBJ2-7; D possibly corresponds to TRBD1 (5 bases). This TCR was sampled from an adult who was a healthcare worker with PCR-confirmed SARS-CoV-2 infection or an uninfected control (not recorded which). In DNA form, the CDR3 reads TGTGCCAGCAGTTTCGGGTCCCCAGGGAAGTACGAGCAGTACTTC. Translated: CASSFGSPGKYEQYF.